This T cell receptor (beta chain) emerged from a study of blood T cell repertoires in COVID-19. Study as a whole: From the United States, Italy and Spain came samples of acute and convalescent COVID-19.

The length of the CDR3 is 13 residues. V lost 4 bases to trimming and J lost 9 bases, with 14 bases between them. Germline lookup yields CDR1 SGHKS and CDR2 YYEKEE (reference sequence). The data were produced by immunoSEQ multiplex PCR, yet TCRdb's version contains in-frame clones alone and is incomplete. The table lists approximately 71,000 clones, 88% of them singletons. This chain uses TRBV5-5 with TRBJ2-1, with a tentative D call TRBD1 (5 bases). Sample: peripheral blood. The sequence was obtained from a human donor in a cohort sampled during active COVID-19. The CDR3 region is CASSPQGTGEQFF. The CDR3 DNA reads as TGTGCCAGCAGCCCTCAGGGAACCGGTGAGCAGTTCTTC.